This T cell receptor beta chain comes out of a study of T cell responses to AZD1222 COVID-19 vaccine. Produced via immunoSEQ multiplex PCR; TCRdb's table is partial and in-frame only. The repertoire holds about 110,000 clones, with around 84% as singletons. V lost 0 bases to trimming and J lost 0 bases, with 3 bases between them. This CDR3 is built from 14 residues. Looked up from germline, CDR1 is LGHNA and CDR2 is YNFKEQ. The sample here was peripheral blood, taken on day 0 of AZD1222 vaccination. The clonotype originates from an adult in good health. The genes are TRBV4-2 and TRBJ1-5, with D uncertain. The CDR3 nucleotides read TGTGCCAGCAGCCAAGACGATAGCAATCAGCCCCAGCATTTT. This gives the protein CASSQDDSNQPQHF.